This TCR beta chain was observed in a study of OX40 agonist ivuxolimab in advanced cancers. TCRdb keeps only in-frame clones here, not all; method: immunoSEQ multiplex PCR. The repertoire consists of around 60,000 clones, with roughly 90% occurring once and the leading ten covering roughly 17%. The receptor was derived from an adult with an advanced solid tumor such as melanoma, head and neck, liver or kidney cancer. The source was CD4+ or CD8+ T cells sorted from blood, collected in a trial of the OX40 agonist ivuxolimab.

This chain's CDR3 is CASSPKQGEPQHF. The CDR3 DNA sequence: TGTGCCAGCTCACCAAAGCAGGGTGAGCCCCAGCATTTT. The chain is built from TRBV18 and TRBJ1-5, with TRBD1 as a possible D gene (5 bases). The length of the CDR3 is 13 residues. Germline V gene data show CDR1 as KGHSH and CDR2 as LQKENI. V dropped 2 bases and J dropped 8 bases, with 10 bases sitting between them.